This T cell receptor beta chain was captured by sequencing in a study of blood T cell repertoires in COVID-19. Study-level information: Spain, Italy and the United States supplied samples that represented acute and convalescent COVID-19. T cells, B-cell-depleted T cells, or PBMCs provided the cDNA or gDNA that served as material.

Germline lookup yields CDR1 MNHEY and CDR2 SMNVEV (reference sequence). The CDR3 has 15 residues. V shed 6 bases and J shed 5 bases, with 19 bases lying between them. This clone was detected only a few times. In the original processing: Researchers report that nucleated cell counts were estimated from reference gene primer amplification. Generated by immunoSEQ multiplex PCR, the TCRdb table keeps only in-frame clones and is missing some. That table is the source of V, J and clone size, and D and trimming were worked out from the DNA. The sample gives some 250,000 clones, roughly 83% of which show up once; over 8% is in the top ten.

This chain joins TRBV27 and TRBJ1-1; D gene uncertain. Sequenced sample: peripheral blood. This sequence originates from a woman of 80 years or more with acute or convalescent COVID-19. Here the CDR3 reads CASSDRAGVGTEAFF. The CDR3 DNA follows: TGTGCCAGCAGCGACCGGGCGGGTGTAGGGACTGAAGCTTTCTTT.